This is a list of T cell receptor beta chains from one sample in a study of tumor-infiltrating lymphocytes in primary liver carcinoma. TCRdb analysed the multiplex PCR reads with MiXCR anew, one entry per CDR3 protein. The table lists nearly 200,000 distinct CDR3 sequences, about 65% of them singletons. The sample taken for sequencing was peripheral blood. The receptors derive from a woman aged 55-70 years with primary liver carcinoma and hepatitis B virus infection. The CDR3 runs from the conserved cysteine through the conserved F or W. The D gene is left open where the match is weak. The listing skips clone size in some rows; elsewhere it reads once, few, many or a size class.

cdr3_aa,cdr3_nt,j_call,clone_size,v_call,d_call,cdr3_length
CACRLRGESSHNSPLHF,TGTGCCTGCAGACTCAGGGGGGAAAGCTCCCATAATTCACCCCTCCACTTT,TRBJ1-6,-,TRBV6-5,TRBD1,17
CASNLDYLEQGEAFF,TGTGCCAGCAACTTAGATTATTTGGAACAGGGTGAAGCTTTCTTT,TRBJ1-1,-,TRBV11-2,-,15
CASSLSGPGELFF,TGTGCCAGCAGTTTATCAGGGCCCGGGGAGCTGTTTTTT,TRBJ2-2,many,TRBV12-3/TRBV12-4,-,13
CAWSVRVTISTEAFF,TGTGCCTGGAGTGTTAGGGTAACGATAAGCACTGAAGCTTTCTTT,TRBJ1-1,-,TRBV30,-,15
CASTGGGSYNEQFF,TGTGCCAGCACAGGGGGCGGCTCCTACAATGAGCAGTTCTTC,TRBJ2-1,many,TRBV11-1,TRBD1,14
CASNYPTGDYEQYF,TGCGCCAGCAACTACCCGACAGGGGATTACGAGCAGTACTTC,TRBJ2-7,-,TRBV5-1,TRBD1,14
CASSLGVTTIGYTF,TGCGCCAGCAGCTTGGGGGTGACGACGATTGGCTACACCTTC,TRBJ1-2,-,TRBV5-1,-,14
CARVRFRGSEAFF,TGTGCCAGAGTCCGATTTCGGGGCTCTGAAGCTTTCTTT,TRBJ1-1,-,TRBV19,-,13
CSALTSGRAGAKTTQYF,TGCAGCGCCCTGACTAGCGGGAGGGCTGGAGCCAAAACCACTCAGTACTTC,TRBJ2-4,-,TRBV29-1,TRBD2,17
CASSSTTQETQYF,TGTGCCAGCAGCTCGACAACACAAGAGACCCAGTACTTC,TRBJ2-5,medium-sized,TRBV11-2,-,13
CAWGFRGAPVQYF,TGTGCCTGGGGTTTCAGGGGTGCCCCGGTTCAGTACTTC,TRBJ2-7,-,TRBV30,-,13
CTSSLDLTGVVDEQFF,TGTACCAGCAGCTTAGATCTGACGGGTGTGGTCGATGAGCAGTTCTTC,TRBJ2-1,-,TRBV11-2,-,16
CASSQVTGHNSPLHF,TGTGCCAGCAGCCAAGTAACGGGACATAATTCACCCCTCCACTTT,TRBJ1-6,many,TRBV4-2,-,15
CASSEAPQSKVRNTEAFF,TGTGCCAGCAGTGAAGCTCCCCAATCGAAGGTCCGGAACACTGAAGCTTTCTTT,TRBJ1-1,many,TRBV6-1,-,18
CASSINRVLSNQPQHF,TGTGCCAGTAGTATAAACCGCGTCCTCAGCAATCAGCCCCAGCATTTT,TRBJ1-5,-,TRBV19,-,16
CASSTRGTGPEETQYF,TGTGCCAGCAGCACACGAGGGACAGGGCCAGAAGAGACCCAGTACTTC,TRBJ2-5,once,TRBV5-5,TRBD1,16
CSVQQGRTGAFF,TGCAGCGTCCAACAGGGCCGCACTGGAGCTTTCTTT,TRBJ1-1,-,TRBV29-1,-,12
CASSPGQDNYGYTF,TGTGCCAGCTCACCAGGACAGGATAACTATGGCTACACCTTC,TRBJ1-2,few,TRBV18,TRBD1,14
CASSPLLGSGNTIYF,TGTGCCAGCAGCCCCCTTCTGGGGTCAGGAAACACCATATATTTT,TRBJ1-3,-,TRBV28,-,15
CSVQGPNRSQHF,TGCAGCGTCCAGGGGCCCAATCGGTCCCAGCATTTT,TRBJ1-5,-,TRBV29-1,-,12
CSSSYTTGGSYIEQFF,TGTTCCAGCAGCTATACGACAGGGGGTTCCTACATTGAGCAGTTCTTC,TRBJ2-1,-,TRBV11-2,TRBD1,16
CASSEGGRAGAFF,TGTGCCAGCAGTGAAGGCGGGAGGGCGGGAGCTTTCTTT,TRBJ1-1,many,TRBV6-1,-,13
CSAPRGPTNTEAFF,TGCAGTGCCCCCCGGGGACCGACGAACACTGAAGCTTTCTTT,TRBJ1-1,-,TRBV20-1,-,14
CANRAQKGLTETQYF,TGTGCCAACAGAGCCCAGAAAGGGTTGACGGAGACCCAGTACTTC,TRBJ2-5,-,TRBV28,-,15
CASSLGWTDYNSPLHF,TGCGCCAGCAGCTTGGGCTGGACAGATTATAATTCACCCCTCCACTTT,TRBJ1-6,-,TRBV5-1,-,16
CVSSLLGGTWETQYF,TGTGTCAGCAGCCTACTGGGGGGGACTTGGGAGACCCAGTACTTC,TRBJ2-5,-,TRBV11-2,TRBD2,15
CSGGQGNTGELFF,TGCAGCGGTGGACAGGGGAACACCGGGGAGCTGTTTTTT,TRBJ2-2,many,TRBV29-1,TRBD1,13
CASSLVQPSGGGYIF,TGTGCCAGCAGCTTAGTACAGCCAAGCGGAGGCGGCTACATCTTC,TRBJ1-2,-,TRBV11-2,-,15
CSVTISTWDTEAFF,TGCAGTGTTACAATCAGTACCTGGGACACTGAAGCTTTCTTT,TRBJ1-1,-,TRBV29-1,-,14
CASRGSQPQHF,TGTGCCAGCAGGGGAAGTCAGCCCCAGCATTTT,TRBJ1-5,many,TRBV28,-,11
CASSVADFTDTQYF,TGTGCCAGCAGCGTAGCGGACTTCACAGATACGCAGTATTTT,TRBJ2-3,-,TRBV13,-,14
CASREGATGQPQHF,TGTGCCAGCAGGGAGGGGGCCACGGGGCAGCCCCAGCATTTT,TRBJ1-5,many,TRBV6-1,TRBD1,14
CASSQVTGDEQYF,TGCGCCAGCAGCCAAGTTACAGGCGATGAACAGTACTTC,TRBJ2-7,-,TRBV4-1,-,13
CASSQFEASGNNEPQHF,TGTGCCAGCAGCCAATTTGAGGCTTCGGGGAACAATGAGCCCCAGCATTTT,TRBJ1-5,-,TRBV4-2,-,17
CARSSNGREYTDTQYF,TGTGCCAGGAGCTCAAACGGAAGGGAATACACAGATACGCAGTATTTT,TRBJ2-3,-,TRBV11-2,-,16
CASSQAGVAGGRVRQETQYF,TGTGCCAGCAGCCAAGCCGGAGTAGCGGGAGGCCGGGTACGGCAAGAGACCCAGTACTTC,TRBJ2-5,-,TRBV14,TRBD2,20
CASSRMTGANTEAFF,TGTGCCAGCTCACGAATGACAGGGGCCAACACTGAAGCTTTCTTT,TRBJ1-1,few,TRBV18,TRBD1,15
CASRYSRQSNYGYTF,TGTGCCAGCAGATACTCCCGACAGAGTAACTATGGCTACACCTTC,TRBJ1-2,-,TRBV6-5,-,15
CASSLTPGQGYYGYTF,TGTGCCAGCAGCCTAACTCCGGGACAGGGGTACTATGGCTACACCTTC,TRBJ1-2,many,TRBV12-3/TRBV12-4,TRBD1,16
CASSQETSGATDTQYF,TGTGCCAGCAGCCAAGAGACTAGCGGGGCCACAGATACGCAGTATTTT,TRBJ2-3,many,TRBV4-2,TRBD2,16
CASSLVGGLPDCYTF,TGTGCCAGCAGCTTGGTCGGGGGGCTTCCGGATTGCTACACCTTC,TRBJ1-2,-,TRBV5-6,-,15
CSATGQGGPNEKLFF,TGCAGCGCTACCGGACAGGGGGGACCTAATGAAAAACTGTTTTTT,TRBJ1-4,many,TRBV29-1,TRBD1,15